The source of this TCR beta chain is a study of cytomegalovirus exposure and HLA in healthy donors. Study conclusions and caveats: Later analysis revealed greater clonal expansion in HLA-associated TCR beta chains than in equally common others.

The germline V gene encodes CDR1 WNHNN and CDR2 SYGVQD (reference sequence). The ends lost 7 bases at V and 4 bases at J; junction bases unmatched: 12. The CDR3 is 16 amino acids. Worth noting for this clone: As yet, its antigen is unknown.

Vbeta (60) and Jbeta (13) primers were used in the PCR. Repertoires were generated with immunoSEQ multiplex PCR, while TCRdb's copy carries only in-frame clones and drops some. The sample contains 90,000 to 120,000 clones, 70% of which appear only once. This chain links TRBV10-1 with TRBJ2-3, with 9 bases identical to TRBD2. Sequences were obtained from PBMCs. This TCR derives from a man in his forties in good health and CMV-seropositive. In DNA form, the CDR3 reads TGCGCCAGCACCATTGGCGGGAGGGCCGTGGCAGATACGCAGTATTTT. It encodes CASTIGGRAVADTQYF.